Listed below are T cell receptor beta chains from one sample, sequenced in a study of blood T cell repertoires in COVID-19. Libraries were prepared by immunoSEQ multiplex PCR; TCRdb keeps only in-frame clonotypes and omits some of them. Of 150,000 to 180,000 clones in the sample, about 86% are singletons; the top ten hold around 28%. Sample: peripheral blood. The receptor source for this set is a woman in her sixties or seventies with acute or convalescent COVID-19. The CDR3 runs from the conserved cysteine through the conserved F or W. The D gene is left open where the match is weak. Size is stated for part of the rows, as once, few or many counts, or as a class when the clone is expanded.

clone_size	d_call	v_call	j_call	cdr3_nt	cdr3_aa
-	-	TRBV5-5	TRBJ2-1	TGTGCCAGCAGCCGACAAGTCAATGAGCAGTTCTTC	CASSRQVNEQFF
-	-	TRBV5-8	TRBJ2-3	TGTGCCAGCAGTAGGAGTGAAAGTCCAGATACGCAGTATTTT	CASSRSESPDTQYF
-	-	TRBV5-1	TRBJ1-5	TGCGCCAGCAGCCCGGACAGTAATCAGCCCCAGCATTTT	CASSPDSNQPQHF
-	TRBD2	TRBV4-1	TRBJ2-7	TGCGCCAGCAGCCAAAGATGGACTAGCGGGACACTCTACGAGCAGTACTTC	CASSQRWTSGTLYEQYF
-	TRBD1	TRBV18	TRBJ2-4	TGTGCCAGCTCACCAAGAGGACAGGGCGAGAACATTCAGTACTTC	CASSPRGQGENIQYF
few	-	TRBV19	TRBJ1-6	TGTGCCAGTAGCGGGGACATCTCGGGCTATAATTCACCCCTCCACTTT	CASSGDISGYNSPLHF
-	TRBD1	TRBV25-1	TRBJ1-2	TGTGCCAGCAGTGAGTTCGACAGGGGCTATGGCTACACCTTC	CASSEFDRGYGYTF
few	-	TRBV19	TRBJ1-6	TGTGCCAGTAGTATGGGGGCGACAGCGACTAATTCACCCCTCCACTTT	CASSMGATATNSPLHF
-	-	TRBV19	TRBJ2-1	TGTGCCAGTAGTCTATCCGCTTTCTCCTACAATGAGCAGTTCTTC	CASSLSAFSYNEQFF
once	TRBD2	TRBV27	TRBJ2-5	TGTGCCAGCAGTTCCCGGTCACTAGCGGGGCTAAGAGAGACCCAGTACTTC	CASSSRSLAGLRETQYF
-	TRBD1	TRBV5-4	TRBJ1-2	TGTGCCAGCAGCCCAGGGGGACAGGGGGCTCGGGGCTACACCTTC	CASSPGGQGARGYTF
few	TRBD2	TRBV7-7	TRBJ2-1	TGTGCTAGCAGCGCTAGCGGGGGAGGTGTCAATGAGCAGTTCTTC	CASSASGGGVNEQFF
few	-	TRBV30	TRBJ2-3	TGTGCCTGGAGTGTCGGGTATAGATTTACAGATACGCAGTATTTT	CAWSVGYRFTDTQYF
-	TRBD1	TRBV7-6	TRBJ1-4	TGTGCCAGCACCCCCGGACAGGGGGTTGCAACTAATGAAAAACTGTTTTTT	CASTPGQGVATNEKLFF
-	TRBD1	TRBV18	TRBJ1-2	TGTGCCAGCTCACCGGGGACAGAGGCTAACTATGGCTACACCTTC	CASSPGTEANYGYTF
-	TRBD1	TRBV11-2	TRBJ2-7	TGTGCCAGCAGCTTTGCGGGGGACAGGGGGCGCGAGCAGTACTTC	CASSFAGDRGREQYF
-	-	TRBV7-4	TRBJ1-5	TGTGCCAGCAACCCCTTGGCGGGGGCTCATCAGCCCCAGCATTTT	CASNPLAGAHQPQHF
-	TRBD2	TRBV5-1	TRBJ2-1	TGCGCCAGCAGCTTGGGCGGGGGGGGCGAGCAGTTCTTC	CASSLGGGGEQFF
-	TRBD2	TRBV27	TRBJ2-7	TGTGCCAGCCGGGGGGCCTACGAGCAGTACTTC	CASRGAYEQYF
-	-	TRBV28	TRBJ1-4	TGTGCCAGCAGTCCTCACGGTCTCCCCGAGGGAAAACTGTTTTTT	CASSPHGLPEGKLFF
-	-	TRBV6-1	TRBJ1-2	TGTGCCAGCAGTGAAGGGAGGGCAGCCTATGGCTACACCTTC	CASSEGRAAYGYTF
once	TRBD1	TRBV7-9	TRBJ1-1	TGTGCCAGCAGCACCAAGGGGGCCTGGAAGACTGAAGCTTTCTTT	CASSTKGAWKTEAFF
-	-	TRBV6-5	TRBJ1-1	TGTGCCAGCAGTTACTCAGTTGACTCGTACACTGAAGCTTTCTTT	CASSYSVDSYTEAFF
-	TRBD2	TRBV5-8	TRBJ2-5	TGTGCCAGCAGCTTGGGCCCTAGCGGGGGTCAAGAGACCCAGTACTTC	CASSLGPSGGQETQYF
few	TRBD2	TRBV6-2/TRBV6-3	TRBJ2-3	TGTGCCAGCAGTTGGGGACTAGCGGGGTCGGGGACAGATACGCAGTATTTT	CASSWGLAGSGTDTQYF
-	TRBD2	TRBV3-1/TRBV3-2	TRBJ2-2	TGTGCCAGCAGCCGAGCGGGGGTGAACACCGGGGAGCTGTTTTTT	CASSRAGVNTGELFF
-	TRBD2	TRBV11-3	TRBJ2-1	TGTGCCAGCAGCTTAGGTCCTACTAGCGGGGGGGCAGAGGATGAGCAGTTCTTC	CASSLGPTSGGAEDEQFF
-	-	TRBV12-3/TRBV12-4	TRBJ1-2	TGTGCCAGCAGTATAGGACAGTATGGCTACACCTTC	CASSIGQYGYTF
-	-	TRBV28	TRBJ1-2	TGTGCCAGCAGACAGGGAGGGAACTATGGCTACACCTTC	CASRQGGNYGYTF
-	-	TRBV19	TRBJ1-6	TGTGCCAGTAGTATCGTTTTTGGAACAGCAAATTCACCCCTCCACTTT	CASSIVFGTANSPLHF
-	-	TRBV2	TRBJ1-2	TGTGCCAGCAGTGAAGCGAGGCAGGGAGGCGACGGCTACACCTTC	CASSEARQGGDGYTF
few	TRBD1	TRBV10-3	TRBJ1-4	TGTGCCATCAAAGGGACAGAAGAAAAACTGTTTTTT	CAIKGTEEKLFF
-	-	TRBV6-5	TRBJ1-2	TGTGCCAGCAGTTCCAGGCGGGCAGTTTCTAACTATGGCTACACCTTC	CASSSRRAVSNYGYTF
-	-	TRBV30	TRBJ1-2	TGTGCCTGGAGTGTAACGGCGGCCGCGGGCGGCTACACCTTC	CAWSVTAAAGGYTF
-	-	TRBV19	TRBJ1-5	TGTGCCAGTAAAGAAGTACAAAAACTACACCAGCCCCAGCATTTT	CASKEVQKLHQPQHF
-	TRBD1	TRBV5-6	TRBJ2-1	TGTGCCAGCAGCCTTGGACAGGGGGCCTACAATGAGCAGTTCTTC	CASSLGQGAYNEQFF
-	-	TRBV6-6	TRBJ2-7	TGTGCCAGCCGAAGTCAAGGGGACTACGAGCAGTACTTC	CASRSQGDYEQYF
once	-	TRBV10-3	TRBJ2-7	TGTGCCATCCATGAGCAGGGGCGCGAGCAGTACTTC	CAIHEQGREQYF
-	TRBD1	TRBV7-9	TRBJ2-5	TGTGCCAGCAGCTCCCGACAGGGCGCCCAAGAGACGGCCCAGTACTTC	CASSSRQGAQETAQYF
few	TRBD2	TRBV14	TRBJ2-1	TGTGCCAGCAGCGGCGGACTAGCAGATTACTCCTACAATGAGCAGTTCTTC	CASSGGLADYSYNEQFF
few	TRBD1	TRBV19	TRBJ2-1	TGTGCCAGTAGTATACGACAGGGTGGCTACAATGAGCAGTTCTTC	CASSIRQGGYNEQFF
few	TRBD1	TRBV6-6	TRBJ2-7	TGTGCCAGCAGCGGACAGGTCTACGAGCAGTACTTC	CASSGQVYEQYF
-	TRBD1	TRBV19	TRBJ1-4	TGTGCCAGTAACAGGGGGCAAAATGAAAAACTGTTTTTT	CASNRGQNEKLFF
-	TRBD1	TRBV18	TRBJ1-6	TGTGCCAGCTCAGGAGGGACAGGGGGCTTTTCACCCCTCCACTTT	CASSGGTGGFSPLHF
-	TRBD1	TRBV5-4	TRBJ1-1	TGTGCCAGCAGCCACCGGGACAGTGTTTCTGAAGCTTTCTTT	CASSHRDSVSEAFF
-	TRBD1	TRBV30	TRBJ1-2	TGTGCCTGGAGTGTCCCGGGACAGGCCCTATATGGCTACACCTTC	CAWSVPGQALYGYTF
-	-	TRBV28	TRBJ2-1	TGTGCCAGCAGTCCCGGTGATGCGGGAAAAAAAAATGAGCAGTTCTTC	CASSPGDAGKKNEQFF
-	TRBD1	TRBV19	TRBJ2-3	TGTGCCAGTAGTATAGAGGGGACAGCCACAGATACGCAGTATTTT	CASSIEGTATDTQYF
-	TRBD2	TRBV7-8	TRBJ2-1	TGTGCCAGCAGCGGCGGGACTAGCGGGGGCAACCTACAGTTCTTC	CASSGGTSGGNLQFF
-	-	TRBV10-2	TRBJ1-2	TGCGCCAGCAGTGAGGGCGGTGGCTACACCTTC	CASSEGGGYTF
-	-	TRBV5-1	TRBJ1-2	TGCGCCAGCAGCCTATCGACAGGCTCTAACTATGGCTACACCTTC	CASSLSTGSNYGYTF
-	-	TRBV19	TRBJ1-6	TGTGCCAGTCGGGAGGGGAGCTCCTATAATTCACCCCTCCACTTT	CASREGSSYNSPLHF
once	TRBD1	TRBV6-6	TRBJ1-2	TGTGCCAGCTGTCCGGACAGGGGGCTTGGCTACACCTTC	CASCPDRGLGYTF
large	-	TRBV27	TRBJ2-3	TGTGCCAGCAGTTTAAACAGCCTCTACACAGATACGCAGTATTTT	CASSLNSLYTDTQYF
-	TRBD1	TRBV5-1	TRBJ1-1	TGCGCCAGCAGCTTGGAGAGACAGGGGAAGAACACTGAAGCTTTCTTT	CASSLERQGKNTEAFF
few	TRBD1	TRBV4-2	TRBJ1-3	TGTGCCAGCAGCCAAAAAACAGGGGAGAGAAACACCATATATTTT	CASSQKTGERNTIYF